A selection of T cell receptor beta chains follows, all from one sample in a study of cytomegalovirus exposure and HLA in healthy donors. The assay was immunoSEQ multiplex PCR, and TCRdb's table has in-frame clones only and misses some. Of around 150,000 clones detected, just under 85% appear once; the ten largest clones hold about 1.5%. The sample comprised PBMCs. The receptors stem from a man younger than 45 in good health and CMV-seropositive. Both conserved end residues are part of each CDR3. A D gene is named only where the DNA matches it firmly. Not every row has a clone size; where given, it reads once, few, many or a size class.

v_call	j_call	d_call	clone_size	cdr3_aa	cdr3_nt
TRBV5-4	TRBJ1-2	.	.	CASSLDRAGYTF	TGTGCCAGCAGCCTAGACCGTGCGGGCTACACCTTC
TRBV5-1	TRBJ2-1	.	once	CASSLEHRGEQFF	TGCGCCAGCAGCTTAGAACATCGCGGTGAGCAGTTCTTC
TRBV7-9	TRBJ2-6	.	once	CASSSTTSSGANVLTF	TGTGCCAGCAGCTCCACCACTAGCTCTGGGGCCAACGTCCTGACTTTC
TRBV18	TRBJ2-5	.	.	CASSPPGAEETQYF	TGTGCCAGCTCACCACCAGGGGCGGAGGAGACCCAGTACTTC
TRBV18	TRBJ2-7	.	.	CASSQPDSSYEQYF	TGTGCCAGCTCTCAACCGGACAGCTCCTACGAGCAGTACTTC
TRBV7-6	TRBJ2-1	TRBD2	.	CASSFGLAGVNEQFF	TGTGCCAGCAGCTTCGGACTAGCGGGAGTCAATGAGCAGTTCTTC
TRBV5-1	TRBJ1-6	.	.	CASSPPLATGNSPLHF	TGCGCCAGCAGCCCCCCACTAGCTACGGGAAATTCACCCCTCCACTTT
TRBV10-1	TRBJ1-3	.	.	CASSAGTPGNTIYF	TGCGCCAGCAGTGCCGGGACACCTGGAAACACCATATATTTT
TRBV30	TRBJ2-7	TRBD1	.	CAWTGTGNSYEQYF	TGTGCCTGGACCGGGACAGGGAATTCCTACGAGCAGTACTTC
TRBV30	TRBJ2-7	TRBD2	.	CASSEGTSGSYEQYF	TGTGCCTCCTCCGAGGGGACTAGCGGGTCCTACGAGCAGTACTTC
TRBV5-6	TRBJ2-3	.	.	CASSLRGSSDTQYF	TGTGCCAGCAGCTTGAGGGGTTCATCAGATACGCAGTATTTT
TRBV7-3	TRBJ2-3	.	.	CASSLMVRGTDTQYF	TGTGCCAGCAGCTTAATGGTGAGGGGCACAGATACGCAGTATTTT
TRBV19	TRBJ2-2	.	.	CASSRTGNTGELFF	TGTGCCAGTAGTAGAACAGGGAACACCGGGGAGCTGTTTTTT
TRBV19	TRBJ1-2	.	.	CASSIWGVEGYTF	TGTGCCAGTAGTATCTGGGGGGTTGAAGGCTACACCTTC